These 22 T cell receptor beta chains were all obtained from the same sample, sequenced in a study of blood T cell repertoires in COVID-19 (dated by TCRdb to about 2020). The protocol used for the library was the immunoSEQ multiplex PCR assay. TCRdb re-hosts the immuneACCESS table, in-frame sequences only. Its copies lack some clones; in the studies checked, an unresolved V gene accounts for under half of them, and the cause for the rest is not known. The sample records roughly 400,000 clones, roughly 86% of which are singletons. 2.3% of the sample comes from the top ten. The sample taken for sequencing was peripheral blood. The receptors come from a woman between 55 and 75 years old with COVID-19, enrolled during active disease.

The CDR3: CASSLGTHRAGNTIYF. As DNA, the CDR3 is TGTGCCAGCAGCTTAGGGACACATCGGGCTGGAAACACCATATATTTT. J is TRBJ1-3 and V is TRBV7-6, with D perhaps TRBD1 (5 bases). This CDR3 is 16 amino acids long. V lost 1 base, J lost 2 bases, and 12 bases lay in between. The germline V gene encodes CDR1 SGHVS and CDR2 FNYEAQ.

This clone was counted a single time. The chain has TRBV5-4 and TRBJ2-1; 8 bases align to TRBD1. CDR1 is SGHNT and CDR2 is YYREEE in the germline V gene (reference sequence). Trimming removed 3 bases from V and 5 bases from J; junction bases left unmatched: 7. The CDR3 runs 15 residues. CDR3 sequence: CASSSDRGLNNEQFF. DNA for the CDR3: TGTGCCAGCAGCTCTGACAGGGGCTTGAACAATGAGCAGTTCTTC.

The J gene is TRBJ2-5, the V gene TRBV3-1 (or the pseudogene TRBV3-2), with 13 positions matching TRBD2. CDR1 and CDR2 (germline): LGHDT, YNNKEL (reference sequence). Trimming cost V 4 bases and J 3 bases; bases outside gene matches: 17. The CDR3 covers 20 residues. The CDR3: CASSPLTSGGLFPIKETQYF. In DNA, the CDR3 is TGTGCCAGCAGCCCCCTGACTAGCGGGGGGCTGTTCCCGATAAAAGAGACCCAGTACTTC.

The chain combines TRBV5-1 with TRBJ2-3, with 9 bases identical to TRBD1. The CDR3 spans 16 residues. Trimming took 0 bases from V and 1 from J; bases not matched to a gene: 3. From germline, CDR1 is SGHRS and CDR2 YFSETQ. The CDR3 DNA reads TGCGCCAGCAGCTTGGTAGGGGACAGGGGCACAGATACGCAGTATTTT. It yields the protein CASSLVGDRGTDTQYF. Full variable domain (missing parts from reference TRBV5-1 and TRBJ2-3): KAGVTQTPRYLIKTRGQQVTLSCSPISGHRSVSWYQQTPGQGLQFLFEYFSETQRNKGNFPGRFSGRQFSNSRSEMNVSTLELGDSALYLCASSLVGDRGTDTQYFGPGTRLTVL.

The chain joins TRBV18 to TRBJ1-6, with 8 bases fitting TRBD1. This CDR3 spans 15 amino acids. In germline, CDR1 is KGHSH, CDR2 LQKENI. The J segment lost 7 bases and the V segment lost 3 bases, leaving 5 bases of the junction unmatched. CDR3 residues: CASSPRTGTNSPLHF. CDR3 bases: TGTGCCAGCTCACCCCGGACAGGGACAAATTCACCCCTCCACTTT.

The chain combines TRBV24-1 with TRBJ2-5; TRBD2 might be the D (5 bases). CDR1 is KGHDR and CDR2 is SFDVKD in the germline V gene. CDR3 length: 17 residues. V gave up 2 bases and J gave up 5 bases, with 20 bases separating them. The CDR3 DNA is TGTGCCACCAGTGATTCACGGAGCAGGCAAAGAGGGGAGACCCAGTACTTC. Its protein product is CATSDSRSRQRGETQYF.

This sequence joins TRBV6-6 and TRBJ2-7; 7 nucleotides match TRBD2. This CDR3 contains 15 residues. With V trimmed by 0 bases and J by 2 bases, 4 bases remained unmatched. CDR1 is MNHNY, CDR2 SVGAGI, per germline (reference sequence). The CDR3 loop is CASSYSTAGAYEQYF. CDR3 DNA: TGTGCCAGCAGTTACTCGACTGCGGGGGCCTACGAGCAGTACTTC.

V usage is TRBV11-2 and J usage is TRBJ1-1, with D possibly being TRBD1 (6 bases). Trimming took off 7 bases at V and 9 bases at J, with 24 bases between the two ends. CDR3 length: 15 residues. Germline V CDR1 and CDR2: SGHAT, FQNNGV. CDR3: CASTPRAPGAPKAFF. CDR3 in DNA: TGTGCCAGCACCCCTAGGGCCCCAGGGGCACCCAAAGCTTTCTTT.

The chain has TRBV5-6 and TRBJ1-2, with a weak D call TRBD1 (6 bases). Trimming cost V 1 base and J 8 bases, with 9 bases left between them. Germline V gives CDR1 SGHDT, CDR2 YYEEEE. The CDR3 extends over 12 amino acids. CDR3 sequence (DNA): TGTGCCAGCAGCTTGAACAGGGAGGGCTACACCTTC. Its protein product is CASSLNREGYTF.

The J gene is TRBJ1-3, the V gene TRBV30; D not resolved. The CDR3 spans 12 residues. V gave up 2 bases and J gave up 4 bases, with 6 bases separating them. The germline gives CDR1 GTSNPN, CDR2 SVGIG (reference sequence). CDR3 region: CAWSFSGNTIYF. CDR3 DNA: TGTGCCTGGAGTTTTAGCGGAAACACCATATATTTT. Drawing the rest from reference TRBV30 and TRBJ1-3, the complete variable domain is SQTIHQWPATLVQPVGSPLSLECTVEGTSNPNLYWYRQAAGRGLQLLFYSVGIGQISSEVPQNLSASRPQDRQFILSSKKLLLSDSGFYLCAWSFSGNTIYFGEGSWLTVV.

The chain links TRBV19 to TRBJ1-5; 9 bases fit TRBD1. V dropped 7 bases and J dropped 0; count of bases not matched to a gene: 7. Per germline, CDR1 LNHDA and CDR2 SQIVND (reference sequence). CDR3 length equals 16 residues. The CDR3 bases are TGTGCCAGTACTCCTACAGGGGGCCCTAGCAATCAGCCCCAGCATTTT. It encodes CASTPTGGPSNQPQHF.

CDR3 sequence reads: CASGRLTYEQYF. The CDR3, as DNA: TGTGCCAGCGGGAGACTAACCTACGAGCAGTACTTC. The V gene is TRBV14, the J gene TRBJ2-7, with a tentative D call TRBD2 (5 bases). This CDR3 is 12 amino acids long. Trimming pared 8 bases from V and 2 bases from J, leaving 10 bases between. Germline lookup yields CDR1 SGHDN and CDR2 FVKESK.

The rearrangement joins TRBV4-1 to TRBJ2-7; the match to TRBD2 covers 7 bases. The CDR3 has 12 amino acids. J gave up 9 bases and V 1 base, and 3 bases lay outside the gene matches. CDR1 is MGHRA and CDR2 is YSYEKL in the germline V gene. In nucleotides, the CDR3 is TGCGCCAGCAGCCAAGGGGGGGGACTGCAGTACTTC. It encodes CASSQGGGLQYF.

CDR3 sequence (DNA): TGCAGCGTTGTCGAAGGGGGTAATAACTATGGCTACACCTTC. Residues: CSVVEGGNNYGYTF. V is TRBV29-1 and J is TRBJ1-2; possible D gene TRBD1, 6 bases. V was trimmed by 4 bases and J by 1 base, leaving 13 bases between them. The length of the CDR3 is 14 residues. The germline CDR1 and CDR2 sequences are SQVTM and ANQGSEA.

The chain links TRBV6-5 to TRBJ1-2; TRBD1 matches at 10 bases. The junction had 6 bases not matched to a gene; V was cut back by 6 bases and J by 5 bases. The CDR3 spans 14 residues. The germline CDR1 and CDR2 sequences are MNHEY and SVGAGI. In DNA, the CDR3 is TGTGCCAGCAGCGGGACAGGGGTGGAGTATGGCTACACCTTC. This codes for CASSGTGVEYGYTF.

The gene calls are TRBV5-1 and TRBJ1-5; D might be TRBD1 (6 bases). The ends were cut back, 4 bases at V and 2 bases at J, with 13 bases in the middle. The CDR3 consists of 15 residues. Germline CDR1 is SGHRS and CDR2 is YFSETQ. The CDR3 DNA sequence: TGCGCCAGCAGCGCCGAGGGGGACCGCAATCAGCCCCAGCATTTT. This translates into CASSAEGDRNQPQHF.

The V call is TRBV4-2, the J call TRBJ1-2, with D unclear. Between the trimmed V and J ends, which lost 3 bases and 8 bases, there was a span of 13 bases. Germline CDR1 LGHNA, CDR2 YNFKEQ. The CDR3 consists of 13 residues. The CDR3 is CASSQGAAGGYTF. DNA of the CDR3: TGTGCCAGCAGCCAGGGAGCGGCGGGGGGCTACACCTTC.

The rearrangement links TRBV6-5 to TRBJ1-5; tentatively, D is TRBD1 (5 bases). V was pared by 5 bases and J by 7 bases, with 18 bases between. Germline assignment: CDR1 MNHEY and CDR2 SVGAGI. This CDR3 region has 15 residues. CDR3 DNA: TGTGCCAGCAGTCTCCGGGCCGCTCGGGGGCAGCCCCAGCATTTT. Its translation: CASSLRAARGQPQHF.

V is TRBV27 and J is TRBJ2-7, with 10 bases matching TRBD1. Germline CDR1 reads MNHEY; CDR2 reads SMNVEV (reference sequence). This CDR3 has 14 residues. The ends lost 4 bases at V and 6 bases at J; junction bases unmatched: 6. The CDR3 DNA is TGTGCCAGCAGTTCCCAGACAGGGGGCGTCGAGCAGTACTTC. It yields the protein CASSSQTGGVEQYF.

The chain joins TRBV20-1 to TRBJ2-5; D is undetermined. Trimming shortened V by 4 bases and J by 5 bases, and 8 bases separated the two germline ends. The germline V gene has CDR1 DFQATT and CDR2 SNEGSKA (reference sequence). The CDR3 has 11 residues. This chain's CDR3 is CSANLEETQYF. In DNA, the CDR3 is TGCAGTGCTAACCTCGAGGAGACCCAGTACTTC.

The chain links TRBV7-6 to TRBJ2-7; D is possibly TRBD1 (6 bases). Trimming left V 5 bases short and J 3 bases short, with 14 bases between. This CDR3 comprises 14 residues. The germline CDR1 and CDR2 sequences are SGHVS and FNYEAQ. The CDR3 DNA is TGTGCCAGCAGCGCCTCGGGACACAACTACGAGCAGTACTTC. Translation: CASSASGHNYEQYF.

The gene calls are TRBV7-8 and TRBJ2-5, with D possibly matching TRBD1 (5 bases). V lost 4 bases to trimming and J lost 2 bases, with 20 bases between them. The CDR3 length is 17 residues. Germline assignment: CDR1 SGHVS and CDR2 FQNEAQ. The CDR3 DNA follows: TGTGCCAGCAGCTGGGGCGCCGGACGGAATACACAAGAGACCCAGTACTTC. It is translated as CASSWGAGRNTQETQYF.